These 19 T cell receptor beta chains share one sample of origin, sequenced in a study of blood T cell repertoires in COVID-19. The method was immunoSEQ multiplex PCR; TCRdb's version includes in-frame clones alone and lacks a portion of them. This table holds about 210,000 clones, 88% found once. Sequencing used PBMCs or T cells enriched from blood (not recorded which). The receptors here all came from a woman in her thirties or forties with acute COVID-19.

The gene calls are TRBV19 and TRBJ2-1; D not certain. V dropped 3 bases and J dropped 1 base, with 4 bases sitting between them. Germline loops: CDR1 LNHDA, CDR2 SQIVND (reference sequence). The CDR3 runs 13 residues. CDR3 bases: TGTGCCAGTAGTATCACATCCTACAATGAGCAGTTCTTC. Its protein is CASSITSYNEQFF.

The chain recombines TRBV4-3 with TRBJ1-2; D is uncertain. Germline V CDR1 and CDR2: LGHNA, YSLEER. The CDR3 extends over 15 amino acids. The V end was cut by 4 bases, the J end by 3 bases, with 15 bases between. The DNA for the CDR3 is TGCGCCAGCAGCCCCCGGATCTCCGGGGACTATGGCTACACCTTC. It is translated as CASSPRISGDYGYTF.

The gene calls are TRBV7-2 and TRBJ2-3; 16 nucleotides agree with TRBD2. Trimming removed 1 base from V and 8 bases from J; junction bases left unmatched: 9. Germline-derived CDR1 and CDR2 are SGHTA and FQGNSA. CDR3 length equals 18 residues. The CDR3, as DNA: TGTGCCAGCAGCTTAGTTATGGGGACTAGCGGGAGGGGGAGTACGCAGTATTTT. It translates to CASSLVMGTSGRGSTQYF. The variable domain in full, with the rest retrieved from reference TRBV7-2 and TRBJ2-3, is GAGVSQSPSNKVTEKGKDVELRCDPISGHTALYWYRQSLGQGLEFLIYFQGNSAPDKSGLPSDRFSAERTGGSVSTLTIQRTQQEDSAVYLCASSLVMGTSGRGSTQYFGPGTRLTVL.

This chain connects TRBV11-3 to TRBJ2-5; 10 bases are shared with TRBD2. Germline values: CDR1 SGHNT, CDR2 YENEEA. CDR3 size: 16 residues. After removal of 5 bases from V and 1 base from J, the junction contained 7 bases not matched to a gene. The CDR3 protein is CASSPPGLAFQETQYF. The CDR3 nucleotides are TGTGCCAGCAGCCCCCCGGGACTAGCGTTCCAAGAGACCCAGTACTTC.

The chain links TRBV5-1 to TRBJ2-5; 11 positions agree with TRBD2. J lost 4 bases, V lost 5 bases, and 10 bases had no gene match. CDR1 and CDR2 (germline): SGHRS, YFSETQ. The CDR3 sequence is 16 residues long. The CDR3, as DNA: TGCGCCAGCAGTCAAAGGACTAGCGGGCTATCAGAGACCCAGTACTTC. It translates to CASSQRTSGLSETQYF.

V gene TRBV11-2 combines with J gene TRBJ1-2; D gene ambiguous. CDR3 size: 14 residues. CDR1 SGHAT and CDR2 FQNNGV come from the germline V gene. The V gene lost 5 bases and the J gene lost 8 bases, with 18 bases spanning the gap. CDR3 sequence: CASSPTPDSLGYTF. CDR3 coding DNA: TGTGCCAGCAGCCCGACACCGGACTCCCTCGGCTACACCTTC.

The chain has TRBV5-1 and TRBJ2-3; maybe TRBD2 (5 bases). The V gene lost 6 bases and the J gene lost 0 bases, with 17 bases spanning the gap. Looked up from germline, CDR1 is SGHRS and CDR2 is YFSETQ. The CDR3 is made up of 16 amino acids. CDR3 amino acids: CASTRGSGISTDTQYF. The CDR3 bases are TGCGCCAGCACCCGGGGTTCGGGGATTAGCACAGATACGCAGTATTTT. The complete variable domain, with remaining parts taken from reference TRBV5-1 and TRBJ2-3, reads KAGVTQTPRYLIKTRGQQVTLSCSPISGHRSVSWYQQTPGQGLQFLFEYFSETQRNKGNFPGRFSGRQFSNSRSEMNVSTLELGDSALYLCASTRGSGISTDTQYFGPGTRLTVL.

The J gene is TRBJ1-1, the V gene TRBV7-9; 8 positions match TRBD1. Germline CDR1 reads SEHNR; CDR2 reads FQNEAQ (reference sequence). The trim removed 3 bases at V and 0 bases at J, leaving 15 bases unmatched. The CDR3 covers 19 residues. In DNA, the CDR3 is TGTGCCAGCAGCTTTGCCGGGACAGGATACACCCTCATGAACACTGAAGCTTTCTTT. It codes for CASSFAGTGYTLMNTEAFF.

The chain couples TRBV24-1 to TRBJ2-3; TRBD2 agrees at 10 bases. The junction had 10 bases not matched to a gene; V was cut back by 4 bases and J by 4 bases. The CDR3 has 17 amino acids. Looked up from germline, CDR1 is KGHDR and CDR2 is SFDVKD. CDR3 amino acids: CATSDPVPSGSADTQYF. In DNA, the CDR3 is TGTGCCACCAGTGACCCCGTACCTAGCGGGAGCGCAGATACGCAGTATTTT.

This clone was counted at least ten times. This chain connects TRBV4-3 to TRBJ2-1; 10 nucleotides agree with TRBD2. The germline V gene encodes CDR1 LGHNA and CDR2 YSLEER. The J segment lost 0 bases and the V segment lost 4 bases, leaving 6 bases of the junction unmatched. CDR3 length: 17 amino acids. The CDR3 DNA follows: TGCGCCAGCAGCCTACAAGCGGGAGGGTTCTCCTACAATGAGCAGTTCTTC. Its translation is CASSLQAGGFSYNEQFF.

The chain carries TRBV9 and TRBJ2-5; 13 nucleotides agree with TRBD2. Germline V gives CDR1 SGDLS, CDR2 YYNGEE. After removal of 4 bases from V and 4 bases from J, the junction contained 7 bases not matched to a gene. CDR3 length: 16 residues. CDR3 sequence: CASSIGLAGVGETQYF. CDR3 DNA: TGTGCCAGCAGCATCGGACTAGCGGGAGTAGGAGAGACCCAGTACTTC.

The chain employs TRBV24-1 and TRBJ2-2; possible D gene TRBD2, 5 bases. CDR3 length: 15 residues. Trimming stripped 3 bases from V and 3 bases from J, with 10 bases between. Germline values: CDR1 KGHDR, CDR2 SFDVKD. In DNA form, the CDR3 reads TGTGCCACCAGTGATAGGGAGAGGGACACCGGGGAGCTGTTTTTT. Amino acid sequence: CATSDRERDTGELFF.

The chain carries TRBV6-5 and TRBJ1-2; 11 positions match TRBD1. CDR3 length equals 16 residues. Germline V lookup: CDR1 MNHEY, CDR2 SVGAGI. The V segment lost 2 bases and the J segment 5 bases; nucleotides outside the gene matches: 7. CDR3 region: CASSYVRTGGGYGYTF. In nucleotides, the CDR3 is TGTGCCAGCAGTTACGTTAGGACAGGGGGCGGTTATGGCTACACCTTC.

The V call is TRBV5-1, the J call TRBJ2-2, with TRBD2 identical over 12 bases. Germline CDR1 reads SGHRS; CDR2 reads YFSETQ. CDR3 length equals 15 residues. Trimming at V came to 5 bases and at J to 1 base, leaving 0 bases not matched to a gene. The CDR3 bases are TGCGCCAGCAGGGGACTAGCGGGGAACACCGGGGAGCTGTTTTTT. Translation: CASRGLAGNTGELFF.

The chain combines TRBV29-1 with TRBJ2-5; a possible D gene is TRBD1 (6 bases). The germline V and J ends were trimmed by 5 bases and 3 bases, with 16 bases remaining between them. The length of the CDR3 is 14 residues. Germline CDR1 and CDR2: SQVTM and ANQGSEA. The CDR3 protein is CSVYTGQSEETQYF. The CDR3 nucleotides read TGCAGCGTTTATACCGGACAGTCTGAAGAGACCCAGTACTTC.

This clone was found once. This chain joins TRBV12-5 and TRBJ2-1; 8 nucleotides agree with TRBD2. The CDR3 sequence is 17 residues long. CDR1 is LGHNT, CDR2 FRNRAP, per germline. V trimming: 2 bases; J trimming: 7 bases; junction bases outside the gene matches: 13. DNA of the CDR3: TGTGCTAGTGGTTTGCCTAAGCGGGAGACGGTAGAGAATGAGCAGTTCTTC. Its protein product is CASGLPKRETVENEQFF.

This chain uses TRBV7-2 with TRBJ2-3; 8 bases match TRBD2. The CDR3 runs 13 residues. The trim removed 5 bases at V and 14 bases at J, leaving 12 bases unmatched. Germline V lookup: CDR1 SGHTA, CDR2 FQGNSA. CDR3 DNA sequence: TGTGCCAGCAGCATCCCTCCGGGGGGGGTCCGGTATTTT. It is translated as CASSIPPGGVRYF.

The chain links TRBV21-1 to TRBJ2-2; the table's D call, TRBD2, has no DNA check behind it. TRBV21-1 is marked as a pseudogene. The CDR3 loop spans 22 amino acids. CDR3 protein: CASSKTLSPLEGRERSPEELFF. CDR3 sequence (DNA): TGTGCCAGCAGCAAAACTCTGTCCCCCTTAGAAGGGCGGGAGAGGTCACCGGAGGAGCTGTTTTTT.

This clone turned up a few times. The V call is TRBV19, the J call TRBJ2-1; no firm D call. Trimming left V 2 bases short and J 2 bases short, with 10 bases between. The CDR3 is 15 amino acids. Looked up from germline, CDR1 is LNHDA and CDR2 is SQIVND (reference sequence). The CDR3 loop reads CASSIHRSPYNEQFF. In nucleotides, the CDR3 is TGTGCCAGTAGTATACACAGATCCCCCTACAATGAGCAGTTCTTC.